This passage covers 29 T cell receptor beta chains from one sample sequenced in a study of T-cell reconstitution after alpha-beta-depleted transplantation in children. TCRbeta library preparation incorporated unique molecular identifiers. Each CDR3 protein gets one entry after TCRdb re-called the PCR reads with MiXCR. The sample shows 55,000 to 65,000 distinct CDR3 sequences, approximately 43% of them seen only once. The source was PBMCs, mostly from graft donor cells, collected 360 days after TCRalphabeta/CD19-depleted stem cell transplant. These receptors all stem from a male patient younger than 18 who had a stem cell transplant for acute lymphoblastic leukemia, so the T cells may come from the graft donor.

This clonotype was counted between two and nine times. The junction differs from germline at one of its ends, possibly a read error. The gene calls are TRBV7-9 and TRBJ2-1; D uncertain. This CDR3 spans 8 amino acids. Germline V lookup: CDR1 SEHNR, CDR2 FQNEAQ (reference sequence). The CDR3 here is CGSDEQFF. The CDR3 nucleotides are TGTGGCAGCGATGAGCAGTTCTTC.

V gene TRBV29-1 combines with J gene TRBJ2-1; D tentatively reads TRBD1 or TRBD2 (7 bases each). Germline-derived CDR1 and CDR2 are SQVTM and ANQGSEA. V lost 1 base and J 9 bases, leaving 19 bases between the germline ends. The CDR3 length is 15 residues. CDR3: CSVEGYSQGGGEQFF. The CDR3 DNA is TGCAGCGTTGAAGGATACAGCCAGGGGGGGGGTGAGCAGTTCTTC.

The chain links TRBV6-5 to TRBJ1-1; 8 bases fit TRBD1. The V and J ends lost 5 bases and 1 base, in that order; junction bases with no gene match: 6. The CDR3 contains 15 residues. Germline assignment: CDR1 MNHEY and CDR2 SVGAGI. CDR3 nucleotides: TGTGCCAGCAGTGCCACCGGGACAGGGAACACTGAAGCTTTCTTT. This encodes CASSATGTGNTEAFF.

The J gene is TRBJ2-7, the V gene TRBV27, with 8 bases lining up with TRBD2. V shed 2 bases and J 4 bases; nucleotides not matched to a gene: 16. CDR3 length: 18 residues. Per germline, CDR1 MNHEY and CDR2 SMNVEV (reference sequence). The CDR3 protein is CASSLGPVKGGRLYEQYF. The CDR3 DNA sequence: TGTGCCAGCAGTTTAGGCCCTGTAAAGGGCGGGAGGCTTTACGAGCAGTACTTC.

This sequence joins TRBV10-3 and TRBJ2-5; a possible D gene is TRBD1 (6 bases). In germline, CDR1 is ENHRY, CDR2 SYGVKD. V was trimmed by 10 bases and J by 1 base, leaving 16 bases between them. This CDR3 has 14 residues. The CDR3, as DNA: TGTGCCACCTCCAGGGCAGGGGCCCAAGAGACCCAGTACTTC. This translates into CATSRAGAQETQYF.

The chain has TRBV12-3 or TRBV12-4 and TRBJ2-1; a weak D match, TRBD2 (5 bases). This CDR3 contains 12 residues. V was shortened by 8 bases and J by 3 bases, with 8 bases between the two germline ends. CDR3 loop: CASCSDYNEQFF. In nucleotides, the CDR3 is TGTGCCAGCTGTAGCGACTACAATGAGCAGTTCTTC.

This clonotype was recorded a few times. V and J are TRBV7-3 and TRBJ2-3; TRBD2 agrees at 8 bases. Germline lookup yields CDR1 SGHTA and CDR2 FQGTGA. The trim removed 1 base at V and 5 bases at J, leaving 5 bases unmatched. CDR3 size: 15 residues. CDR3 residues: CASSLRGLVIDTQYF. CDR3 bases: TGTGCCAGCAGCTTAAGGGGACTAGTTATAGATACGCAGTATTTT.

This sequence joins TRBV4-3 and TRBJ2-5; D not certain. V lost 0 bases to trimming and J lost 1 base, with 3 bases between them. Germline V CDR1 and CDR2: LGHNA, YSLEER. The CDR3 has 13 residues. The CDR3 loop reads CASSQELQETQYF. In DNA form, the CDR3 reads TGCGCCAGCAGCCAAGAACTCCAAGAGACCCAGTACTTC.

The rearrangement uses TRBV7-9 and TRBJ2-3; 10 bases are a match to TRBD2. Germline V gene sequence: CDR1 SEHNR, CDR2 FQNEAQ (reference sequence). The CDR3 covers 16 residues. With V trimmed by 5 bases and J by 6 bases, 11 bases remained unmatched. The CDR3 region has the DNA TGTGCCAGCAGCACGCTGGCTAGCGGGAGTTGGGATACGCAGTATTTT. Translated, it gives CASSTLASGSWDTQYF.

This clonotype was recorded at least ten times. Relative to the germline gene, one junction end is altered; a read error may explain this. This chain uses TRBV5-1 with TRBJ2-7, with D perhaps being TRBD1 or TRBD2 (5 bases each). This CDR3 is built from 12 residues. Germline V gene lookup returns CDR1 SGHRS and CDR2 YFSETQ. As DNA, the CDR3 is TGTGCCAGCAGTTTGGGGGCCTACGAGCAGTACTTC. Translating it yields CASSLGAYEQYF.

The chain has TRBV27 and TRBJ2-6, with TRBD1 matching 7 bases. Germline CDR1 reads MNHEY; CDR2 reads SMNVEV (reference sequence). With V trimmed by 7 bases and J by 2 bases, 5 bases remained unmatched. There are 15 residues in the CDR3. CDR3 in amino acids: CASNPDRAGANVLTF. In DNA, the CDR3 is TGTGCCAGCAACCCTGACAGGGCTGGGGCCAACGTCCTGACTTTC.

V usage is TRBV12-3 or TRBV12-4 and J usage is TRBJ1-1, with 9 nucleotides matching TRBD1. There are 13 residues in the CDR3. Germline trimming cut 8 bases from V and 0 bases from J; bases unmatched to any gene: 1. The CDR3, as DNA: TGTGCCAGCCGGGACAGGGTGAACACTGAAGCTTTCTTT. Translating it yields CASRDRVNTEAFF.

The chain employs TRBV12-3 or TRBV12-4 and TRBJ2-2; D is undetermined. Trimming took off 3 bases at V and 3 bases at J, with 8 bases between the two ends. This CDR3 has 14 residues. The CDR3 region has the DNA TGTGCCAGCAGTTTGCTTAGGGACACCGGGGAGCTGTTTTTT. This translates into CASSLLRDTGELFF.

Remarks on this clonotype: At one boundary the junction diverges from the germline segment, which might be a read error. This chain uses TRBV11-2 with TRBJ1-5; 10 bases match TRBD1. The V gene's germline CDR1 is SGHAT and CDR2 FQNNGV. The CDR3 runs to 17 residues. The CDR3 here is CASSLDPTGGAGQPQHF. The CDR3 coding sequence is TGTGCCAGCAGCCTAGATCCGACAGGGGGCGCGGGTCAGCCCCAGCATTTT.

V gene TRBV11-3 combines with J gene TRBJ2-7, with 8 positions matching TRBD1. Germline V gene data show CDR1 as SGHNT and CDR2 as YENEEA. V was pared by 5 bases and J by 7 bases, with 16 bases of the junction left unmatched. CDR3 length: 16 amino acids. CDR3 region: CASSLRRGQPWGEQYF. The CDR3 DNA is TGTGCCAGCAGCCTACGCAGGGGGCAACCATGGGGGGAGCAGTACTTC.

The V and J genes are TRBV5-6 and TRBJ2-7; 11 bases line up with TRBD2. This CDR3 is built from 17 residues. After removal of 0 bases from V and 0 bases from J, the junction contained 5 bases not matched to a gene. Looked up from germline, CDR1 is SGHDT and CDR2 is YYEEEE. CDR3 DNA: TGTGCCAGCAGCTTGGGACTAGCGGGGCGCCTCTCCTACGAGCAGTACTTC. This sequence encodes CASSLGLAGRLSYEQYF.

The chain employs TRBV29-1 and TRBJ2-2; D might be TRBD2 (5 bases). V was clipped by 4 bases and J by 5 bases, with 8 bases between them. Germline V gene data show CDR1 as SQVTM and CDR2 as ANQGSEA. The CDR3 is 12 amino acids. CDR3 residues: CSVAGETGELFF. The CDR3 DNA reads TGCAGCGTTGCCGGGGAAACCGGGGAGCTGTTTTTT.

The sample holds a few counts of this clonotype. V and J are TRBV20-1 and TRBJ2-1, with D maybe TRBD2 (7 bases). V dropped 5 bases and J dropped 7 bases, with 21 bases sitting between them. This CDR3 spans 15 amino acids. Germline values: CDR1 DFQATT, CDR2 SNEGSKA (reference sequence). The CDR3 nucleotides read TGCAGTGCTTCCCGAGGGGGGGGCAGGGGAAATGAGCAGTTCTTC. Translated, it gives CSASRGGGRGNEQFF.

This clonotype was seen more than once but under ten times. This chain uses TRBV5-1 with TRBJ2-1; D perhaps matches TRBD2 (6 bases). V lost 2 bases and J lost 6, with 12 bases in between. CDR1 is SGHRS, CDR2 YFSETQ, per germline. The CDR3 contains 14 residues. Written as DNA, the CDR3 is TGCGCCAGCAGCTTTGGACTACCTCGCAATGAGCAGTTCTTC. Translated: CASSFGLPRNEQFF.

The chain employs TRBV28 and TRBJ2-1; D not resolved. CDR3 size: 15 residues. V was pared by 2 bases and J by 3 bases, with 11 bases between. Per germline, CDR1 MDHEN and CDR2 SYDVKM. CDR3 DNA: TGTGCCAGCAGTTTAAGACCTGCCAACTACAATGAGCAGTTCTTC. Translation: CASSLRPANYNEQFF.

The gene calls are TRBV28 and TRBJ2-1; TRBD2 agrees at 12 bases. Germline values: CDR1 MDHEN, CDR2 SYDVKM. The CDR3 totals 15 residues. The V gene end was trimmed by 8 bases and the J gene end by 5 bases; junction bases not matched to a gene: 7. The CDR3 sequence is CASGLAGGPHNEQFF. The CDR3 DNA follows: TGTGCCAGCGGCCTAGCGGGAGGGCCCCACAATGAGCAGTTCTTC.

V is TRBV27 and J is TRBJ2-7; perhaps TRBD1 as D (6 bases). Germline assignment: CDR1 MNHEY and CDR2 SMNVEV (reference sequence). The V and J ends lost 5 bases and 0 bases respectively, with 8 bases between them. This CDR3 is 13 amino acids long. The DNA for the CDR3 is TGTGCCAGCAGTCTGGGGGCCTCCTACGAGCAGTACTTC. This gives the protein CASSLGASYEQYF.

The J gene is TRBJ2-2, the V gene TRBV12-3 or TRBV12-4; D uncertain. This CDR3 has 11 amino acids. V lost 6 bases to trimming and J lost 4 bases, with 3 bases between them. Here the CDR3 DNA reads TGTGCCAGCAGGGCCACCGGGGAGCTGTTTTTT. This translates into CASRATGELFF.

J is TRBJ1-6 and V is TRBV10-3, with TRBD1 matching over 8 bases. Trimming at V came to 10 bases and at J to 7 bases, leaving 6 bases not matched to a gene. The CDR3 has 13 amino acids. Germline-derived CDR1 and CDR2 are ENHRY and SYGVKD. The CDR3 here is CATRQGMNSPLHF. Written as DNA, the CDR3 is TGTGCCACCCGACAGGGGATGAATTCACCCCTCCACTTT.

This clonotype has only a few counts. The rearrangement uses TRBV9 and TRBJ2-1; D gene unclear. Germline V gives CDR1 SGDLS, CDR2 YYNGEE. This CDR3 is built from 15 residues. The ends were cut back, 5 bases at V and 0 bases at J, with 12 bases in the middle. CDR3 amino acids: CASSPDPISYNEQFF. Written as DNA, the CDR3 is TGTGCCAGCAGTCCTGACCCGATCTCCTACAATGAGCAGTTCTTC.

The chain uses TRBV20-1 and TRBJ2-5; the match to TRBD2 covers 14 bases. Germline CDR1 is DFQATT and CDR2 is SNEGSKA (reference sequence). This CDR3 is 15 amino acids long. Unmatched junction bases numbered 4, after V lost 2 bases and J lost 5 bases. CDR3 in amino acids: CSARRLAGGRETQYF. The CDR3 DNA reads TGCAGTGCTAGAAGACTAGCGGGGGGGAGGGAGACCCAGTACTTC.

This clonotype was picked up a small number of times. The genes are TRBV14 and TRBJ2-7; TRBD1 agrees at 10 bases. In germline, CDR1 is SGHDN, CDR2 FVKESK. J lost 4 bases, V lost 1 base, and 4 bases had no gene match. CDR3 length: 15 residues. The CDR3 sequence: CASSQGDRGQYEQYF. The DNA for the CDR3 is TGTGCCAGCAGCCAAGGAGACAGGGGGCAATACGAGCAGTACTTC.

The chain employs TRBV7-6 and TRBJ1-1; D is unresolved. The CDR3 covers 12 residues. Germline V CDR1 and CDR2: SGHVS, FNYEAQ. Trimming took 5 bases from V and 4 from J, leaving 8 bases between them. The CDR3 sequence: CASSPLGTEAFF. The CDR3 DNA is TGTGCCAGCAGCCCCCTTGGCACTGAAGCTTTCTTT.

This clonotype was seen a handful of times. This chain links TRBV20-1 with TRBJ1-1, with 8 positions matching TRBD1. The trim removed 6 bases at V and 7 bases at J, leaving 4 bases unmatched. Germline assignment: CDR1 DFQATT and CDR2 SNEGSKA (reference sequence). The CDR3 is 11 residues long. CDR3 region: CSAQGAGEAFF. The CDR3 nucleotides are TGCAGTGCGCAGGGGGCGGGTGAAGCTTTCTTT.